These T cell receptor beta chains were read from a single sample in a study of blood T cell repertoires in COVID-19. Using immunoSEQ multiplex PCR, the repertoire was profiled, and TCRdb retains in-frame clones only, with some absent. The sample carries more than 95,000 clones, 86% recorded once. The sample consisted of peripheral blood. The receptors were gathered from an older man who had recovered from COVID-19. Each CDR3 is given with its conserved first and last residue. Rows may omit the clone size; those that give it use once, few, many or a size class.

V	J	size	CDR3
TRBV7-6	TRBJ2-5	-	CASSLGLAGLQETQYF
TRBV11-1	TRBJ1-4	-	CASSSRTGYEKLFF
TRBV5-5	TRBJ1-4	once	CASSSGTGNEKLFF
TRBV6-2/TRBV6-3	TRBJ2-2	-	CASSLRPGTATGELFF
TRBV19	TRBJ1-1	-	CASSYRENTEAFF
TRBV2	TRBJ2-7	-	CASRGRGFYEQYF
TRBV20-1	TRBJ2-3	-	CSASKRDNTDTQYF
TRBV28	TRBJ2-1	few	CASSSDRVDEQFF
TRBV11-2	TRBJ2-5	once	CASSPRTAGQETQYF
TRBV9	TRBJ2-1	-	CASSVMEDYNEQFF
TRBV24-1	TRBJ2-7	-	CATTLLKRKAYEQYF
TRBV9	TRBJ2-7	-	CASSVGVGSSYEQYF
TRBV7-3	TRBJ1-2	-	CASSLRGRVDYTF
TRBV5-1	TRBJ2-2	-	CASALAGETGELFF
TRBV5-1	TRBJ1-4	few	CASSLLGGTNEKLFF
TRBV9	TRBJ1-4	-	CASSRAGGNEKLFF
TRBV12-5	TRBJ1-4	-	CASGLGGTGHEKLFF
TRBV4-2	TRBJ2-7	-	CASSQELITPNYEQYF
TRBV3-1/TRBV3-2	TRBJ1-2	-	CASSQGGGGGYTF
TRBV30	TRBJ2-5	once	CAWSVNRGQTQYF
TRBV4-3	TRBJ2-7	-	CASSQENRLAGGRRYEQYF
TRBV28	TRBJ1-5	once	CASNLWGQPQHF
TRBV20-1	TRBJ2-1	-	CSAGTSNEQFF
TRBV19	TRBJ2-5	-	CASSTGKQETQYF
TRBV4-1	TRBJ2-7	-	CASSHVAGGAYEQYF
TRBV5-1	TRBJ2-7	-	CASTGTGGWGEQYF
TRBV7-2	TRBJ2-5	-	CASSSRETQYF
TRBV11-2	TRBJ2-7	-	CASSLDFSSYEQYF
TRBV28	TRBJ2-7	-	CASSLMGGFSYEQYF
TRBV4-1	TRBJ2-5	-	CASSQTGFAGTQYF
TRBV11-1	TRBJ1-1	-	CASSLAGQGDTEAFF
TRBV3-1/TRBV3-2	TRBJ2-5	-	CASSLGGIAGGETQYF
TRBV18	TRBJ1-3	-	CASSARDIPGTGNTIYF
TRBV28	TRBJ1-4	-	CASSTIDRPKLFF
TRBV6-5	TRBJ2-1	-	CASRASGGVLEQFF
TRBV24-1	TRBJ1-2	-	CATSDPQGGGANGYTF
TRBV7-3	TRBJ2-2	-	CASSLALGNTGELFF
TRBV11-3	TRBJ2-1	-	CASSFRGYNEQFF
TRBV6-5	TRBJ1-6	-	CASNYYRASEGSPLHF
TRBV9	TRBJ2-7	-	CASSVGLGVTYEQYF
TRBV20-1	TRBJ2-3	-	CSCNTQYF
TRBV5-1	TRBJ2-2	-	CASTLRAGNTGELFF
TRBV23-1	TRBJ1-5	-	CASSQYGARAFWNQPQHF
TRBV5-6	TRBJ2-7	-	CASSLETPYEQYF
TRBV4-2	TRBJ2-7	-	CASSQDMGGQGAYEQYF
TRBV28	TRBJ2-1	few	CASRQARNEQFF
TRBV28	TRBJ2-1	few	CASRTGLLALVF
TRBV2	TRBJ1-3	-	CASKGQAVEGNTIYF
TRBV20-1	TRBJ2-7	-	CSASRGHDEQYF
TRBV12-3/TRBV12-4	TRBJ2-4	-	CASSLDRVEVQYF
TRBV11-3	TRBJ2-7	-	CASSFSGTSEQYF
TRBV5-1	TRBJ1-1	-	CASSWTGQNTEAFF
TRBV27	TRBJ2-1	-	CASGVSVGRTYNEQFF
TRBV27	TRBJ1-2	few	CASSSGANGYTF
TRBV5-1	TRBJ1-2	-	CASSWGPGGYGYTF